The source of this T cell receptor beta chain is a study of cytomegalovirus exposure and HLA in healthy donors. Researchers ran the PCR with 60 Vbeta and 13 Jbeta primers. TCRdb's table, derived via immunoSEQ multiplex PCR, lists solely in-frame clones and lacks some. Of roughly 200,000 clones in the sample, around three quarters were seen once. This clone was observed a handful of times. Trimming cost V 3 bases and J 0 bases; bases outside gene matches: 12. CDR3 length equals 19 residues. Germline CDR1 SGHRS, CDR2 YFSETQ. What was sequenced was PBMCs. The TCR originated in a man aged 30 to 39 in good health and CMV-seronegative. The rearrangement uses TRBV5-1 and TRBJ2-2; 9 nucleotides match TRBD2. CDR3 sequence reads: CASSSRPTSGATNTGELFF. In DNA, the CDR3 is TGCGCCAGCAGCTCCCGTCCGACTAGCGGAGCAACGAACACCGGGGAGCTGTTTTTT.